Each of the 7 T cell receptor beta chains below was sequenced from the same sample in a study of shared clonotypes between healthy human individuals. Sequencing used immunoSEQ multiplex PCR; TCRdb keeps in-frame clones, though not all of them. This sample yields more than 850,000 clones, of which approximately 80% are seen a single time; approximately 0.56% belongs to the top ten. Sequenced: memory CD4+ T cells from PBMCs. Subset: CD45RA-negative fraction. All receptors derive from a man between 18 and 35 years old in good health. Some clones in this sample may be carry-over from other donors' samples.

V and J are TRBV18 and TRBJ1-2; D unresolved. The CDR3 loop spans 15 amino acids. Germline V CDR1 and CDR2: KGHSH, LQKENI. The germline V and J ends were trimmed by 3 bases and 0 bases, with 11 bases remaining between them. CDR3 amino acids: CASSPERSPNYGYTF. DNA of the CDR3: TGTGCCAGCTCACCTGAGCGATCCCCTAACTATGGCTACACCTTC.

The V gene is TRBV10-2, the J gene TRBJ2-7, with 9 positions matching TRBD1. V was clipped by 6 bases and J by 4 bases; unmatched bases: 10. CDR3 length: 15 residues. Germline V gives CDR1 WSHSY, CDR2 SAAADI. The CDR3 here is CASSGPGQGVYEQYF. CDR3 nucleotide sequence: TGCGCCAGCAGCGGTCCGGGACAGGGAGTTTACGAGCAGTACTTC.

A few counts support this clone. The chain is built from TRBV4-1 and TRBJ1-1, with TRBD1 identical over 9 bases. CDR3 length equals 19 residues. Looked up from germline, CDR1 is MGHRA and CDR2 is YSYEKL. V lost 3 bases to trimming and J lost 11 bases; unmatched junction nucleotides: 25. The CDR3 sequence: CASSQEGQGVALKFTSAFF. DNA for the CDR3: TGCGCCAGCAGCCAGGAGGGACAGGGAGTAGCCTTGAAGTTTACGTCGGCTTTCTTT.

V is TRBV14 and J is TRBJ2-3; 12 nucleotides agree with TRBD2. CDR3 size: 16 residues. V gave up 0 bases and J gave up 7 bases; unmatched junction bases: 5. The V gene's germline CDR1 is SGHDN and CDR2 FVKESK. CDR3 loop: CASSQDLAGGLHTQYF. CDR3 nucleotide sequence: TGTGCCAGCAGCCAAGATCTAGCGGGAGGGCTCCATACGCAGTATTTT.

The chain has TRBV7-9 and TRBJ2-5; D is unclear. The germline CDR1 and CDR2 sequences are SEHNR and FQNEAQ (reference sequence). The V and J ends lost 1 base and 10 bases respectively, with 7 bases between them. The CDR3 runs 11 residues. CDR3 nucleotide sequence: TGTGCCAGCAGCTTAGATCTCGGCCAGTACTTC. Protein product: CASSLDLGQYF.

The chain has TRBV2 and TRBJ1-3; D is unresolved. Germline V CDR1 and CDR2: SNHLY, FYNNEI. Trimming left V 6 bases short and J 9 bases short, with 18 bases between. The CDR3 extends over 14 amino acids. The CDR3 region is CASRLVPEESTIYF. Written as DNA, the CDR3 is TGTGCCAGCAGACTTGTCCCTGAGGAAAGCACCATATATTTT.

This clone has just a few counts. The chain combines TRBV7-9 with TRBJ1-1; TRBD1 matches 7 bases. This CDR3 comprises 12 residues. The V gene end was trimmed by 6 bases and the J gene end by 11 bases; junction bases not matched to a gene: 9. Germline V gives CDR1 SEHNR, CDR2 FQNEAQ (reference sequence). This chain's CDR3 is CASSSLTGDAFF. CDR3 coding DNA: TGTGCCAGCAGTTCCCTTACAGGGGATGCTTTCTTT.